What follows is one T cell receptor beta chain and its context. This sample is drawn from a study of blood T cell repertoires in COVID-19. As handled by the study authors: Estimates of nucleated cell counts were drawn from the amplification of reference gene primers. Clones were sequenced by immunoSEQ multiplex PCR, and TCRdb holds only the in-frame ones, with some missing. For V, J and clone size, that table is used; D and trimming come from the DNA. The data contain 310,000 or so clones, over 80% of them seen just once; the ten biggest clones take up more than 8.5%. Germline CDR1 and CDR2: SGHVS and FNYEAQ. The CDR3 loop spans 15 amino acids. The germline V and J ends were trimmed by 1 base and 0 bases, with 7 bases remaining between them. The study recruited people aged roughly 18 to 89 years across roughly 23 US areas.

The sequence came from a woman under 30 who had recovered from COVID-19. The sample taken for sequencing was PBMCs or T cells enriched from blood (not recorded which). The gene calls are TRBV7-6 and TRBJ1-5; D unresolved. CDR3 in amino acids: CASSLGGGSNQPQHF. The CDR3 DNA follows: TGTGCCAGCAGCTTAGGTGGCGGTAGCAATCAGCCCCAGCATTTT.